This T cell receptor (beta chain) was retrieved from a study of blood T cell repertoires in COVID-19. Profiling relied on immunoSEQ multiplex PCR, and the TCRdb table lists in-frame clones only, not all of them. Seen here are about 670,000 clones, about 90% observed once, and the top ten hold approximately 0.3%. The clonotype originates from a woman aged 18-35 years with acute or convalescent COVID-19. The specimen was peripheral blood.

The CDR3 protein is CSAWRTYEQYF. The CDR3 DNA is TGCAGTGCTTGGAGGACCTACGAGCAGTACTTC. The chain couples TRBV20-1 to TRBJ2-7, with TRBD2 as a possible D gene (5 bases). V was shortened by 5 bases and J by 2 bases, with 7 bases between the two germline ends. Germline loops: CDR1 DFQATT, CDR2 SNEGSKA (reference sequence). This CDR3 has 11 amino acids.